This T cell receptor (beta chain) was documented in a study of T cell changes during pregnancy in multiple sclerosis. Measured with immunoSEQ multiplex PCR; TCRdb has only the in-frame clones, and not every one. Among more than 30,000 clones listed, approximately 93% were seen once. The CDR3 has 14 amino acids. With 7 bases clipped from V and 2 bases from J, the junction kept 6 bases outside the gene matches. Germline lookup yields CDR1 MDHEN and CDR2 SYDVKM. The specimen comprised CD8+ T cells from peripheral blood mononuclear cells, sampled in the third trimester of pregnancy. The J gene is TRBJ2-7, the V gene TRBV28, with TRBD1 matching over 9 bases. This TCR came from a female donor with multiple sclerosis, enrolled in a pregnancy study. Here the CDR3 reads CASTTQGATYEQYF. CDR3 DNA: TGTGCCAGCACCACACAGGGGGCAACCTACGAGCAGTACTTC.